A single sample gave rise to the 7 T cell receptor beta chains below, sequenced in a study of blood T cell repertoires in COVID-19. The table came from immunoSEQ multiplex PCR; TCRdb's copy has only in-frame clones and leaves some out. Of about 210,000 clones listed, about four fifths were seen once; the top ten hold approximately 9%. The specimen sequenced was PBMCs or T cells enriched from blood (not recorded which). The source is a woman aged 45-65 years with acute COVID-19.

This clone was counted once. V and J are TRBV5-5 and TRBJ2-7; TRBD2 matches at 9 bases. Germline CDR1 is SGHKS and CDR2 is YYEKEE (reference sequence). The CDR3 totals 16 residues. With 4 bases clipped from V and 1 base from J, the junction kept 9 bases outside the gene matches. The chain's CDR3 is CASSPQAAGGSYEQYF. CDR3 DNA sequence: TGTGCCAGCAGCCCCCAGGCAGCGGGAGGTTCCTACGAGCAGTACTTC.

The V gene is TRBV11-2, the J gene TRBJ1-1; a possible D gene is TRBD1 (5 bases). The CDR3 length is 13 residues. V dropped 3 bases and J dropped 1 base, with 6 bases sitting between them. The germline V gene has CDR1 SGHAT and CDR2 FQNNGV. The CDR3: CASSLGGNTEAFF. Here the CDR3 DNA reads TGTGCCAGCAGCTTGGGGGGGAACACTGAAGCTTTCTTT.

This clone has more than one count but fewer than ten. The chain uses TRBV28 and TRBJ2-1; 9 positions match TRBD2. V dropped 5 bases and J dropped 4; count of bases not matched to a gene: 9. CDR1 and CDR2 from the germline V gene are MDHEN and SYDVKM. This CDR3 has 16 amino acids. The CDR3 protein is CASSRITSGLYNEQFF. In DNA, the CDR3 is TGTGCCAGCAGTCGCATAACTAGCGGGCTTTACAATGAGCAGTTCTTC.

The chain has TRBV28 and TRBJ1-2; 8 nucleotides agree with TRBD1. Germline trimming cut 10 bases from V and 3 bases from J; bases unmatched to any gene: 1. The CDR3 has 11 residues. The germline V gene encodes CDR1 MDHEN and CDR2 SYDVKM. CDR3 sequence reads: CAIQGDYGYTF. DNA of the CDR3: TGTGCCATACAGGGGGACTATGGCTACACCTTC.

The V and J genes are TRBV4-2 and TRBJ2-1; the match to TRBD1 covers 7 bases. Germline CDR1 and CDR2: LGHNA and YNFKEQ. This CDR3 is 15 amino acids long. Trimming at V came to 1 base and at J to 3 bases, leaving 3 bases not matched to a gene. This CDR3 reads CASSQAGTDYNEQFF. CDR3 in DNA: TGTGCCAGCAGCCAAGCCGGGACAGACTACAATGAGCAGTTCTTC.

This clone was observed a single time. The chain joins TRBV27 to TRBJ2-7; 12 nucleotides agree with TRBD2. CDR3 length equals 16 residues. Germline lookup yields CDR1 MNHEY and CDR2 SMNVEV (reference sequence). Germline trimming cut 2 bases from V and 1 base from J; bases unmatched to any gene: 3. This chain's CDR3 is CASSLGLAGSSYEQYF. CDR3 DNA sequence: TGTGCCAGCAGTTTAGGACTAGCGGGGTCTTCCTACGAGCAGTACTTC.

The sample holds one count of this clone. The chain carries TRBV4-1 and TRBJ2-3, with 9 bases that match TRBD2. There are 16 residues in the CDR3. Germline V CDR1 and CDR2: MGHRA, YSYEKL. Germline trimming cut 2 bases from V and 0 bases from J; bases unmatched to any gene: 3. The CDR3 protein is CASSQRLAASTDTQYF. Here the CDR3 DNA reads TGCGCCAGCAGCCAAAGACTAGCGGCTAGCACAGATACGCAGTATTTT.